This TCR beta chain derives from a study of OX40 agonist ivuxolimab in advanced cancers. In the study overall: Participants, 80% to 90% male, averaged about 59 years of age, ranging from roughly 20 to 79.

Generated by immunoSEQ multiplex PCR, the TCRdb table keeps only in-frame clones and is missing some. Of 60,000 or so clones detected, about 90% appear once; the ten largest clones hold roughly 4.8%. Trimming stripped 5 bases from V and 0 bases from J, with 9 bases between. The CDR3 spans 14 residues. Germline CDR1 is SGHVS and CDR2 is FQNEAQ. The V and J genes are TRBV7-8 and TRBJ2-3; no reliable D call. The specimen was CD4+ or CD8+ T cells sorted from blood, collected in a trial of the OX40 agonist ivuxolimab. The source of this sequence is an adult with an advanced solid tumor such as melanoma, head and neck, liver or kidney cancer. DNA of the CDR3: TGTGCCAGCAGCCCACTGACTAGCACAGATACGCAGTATTTT. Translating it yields CASSPLTSTDTQYF. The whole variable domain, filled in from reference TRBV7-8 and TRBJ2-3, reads GAGVSQSPRYKVAKRGQDVALRCDPISGHVSLFWYQQALGQGPEFLTYFQNEAQLDKSGLPSDRFFAERPEGSVSTLKIQRTQQEDSAVYLCASSPLTSTDTQYFGPGTRLTVL.